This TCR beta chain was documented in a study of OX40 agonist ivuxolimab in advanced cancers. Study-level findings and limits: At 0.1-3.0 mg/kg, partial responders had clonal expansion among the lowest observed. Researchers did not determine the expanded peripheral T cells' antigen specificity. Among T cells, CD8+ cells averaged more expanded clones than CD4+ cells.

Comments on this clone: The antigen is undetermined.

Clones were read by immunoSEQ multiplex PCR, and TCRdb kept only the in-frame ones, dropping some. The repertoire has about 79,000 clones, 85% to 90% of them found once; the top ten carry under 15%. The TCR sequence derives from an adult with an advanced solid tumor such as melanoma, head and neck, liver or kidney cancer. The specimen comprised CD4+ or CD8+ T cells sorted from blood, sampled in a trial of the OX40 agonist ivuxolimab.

The CDR3 protein is CASSPLGDTQYF. CDR3 DNA sequence: TGCGCCAGCAGCCCCTTAGGGGATACGCAGTATTTT. V and J are TRBV5-1 and TRBJ2-3, with no clear D. Germline lookup yields CDR1 SGHRS and CDR2 YFSETQ. CDR3 length: 12 amino acids. Trimming took off 4 bases at V and 6 bases at J, with 9 bases between the two ends.